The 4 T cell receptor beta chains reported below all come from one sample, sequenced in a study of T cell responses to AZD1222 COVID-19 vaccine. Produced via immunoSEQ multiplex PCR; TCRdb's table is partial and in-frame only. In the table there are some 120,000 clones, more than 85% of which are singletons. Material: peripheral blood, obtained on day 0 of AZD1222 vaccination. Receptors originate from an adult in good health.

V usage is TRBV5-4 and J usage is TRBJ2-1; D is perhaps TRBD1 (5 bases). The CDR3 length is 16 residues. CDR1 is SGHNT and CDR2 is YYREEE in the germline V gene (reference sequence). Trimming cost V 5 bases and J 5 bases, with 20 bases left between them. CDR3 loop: CASRPRWGGDNNEQFF. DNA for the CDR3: TGTGCCAGCAGACCGAGATGGGGCGGAGATAACAATGAGCAGTTCTTC.

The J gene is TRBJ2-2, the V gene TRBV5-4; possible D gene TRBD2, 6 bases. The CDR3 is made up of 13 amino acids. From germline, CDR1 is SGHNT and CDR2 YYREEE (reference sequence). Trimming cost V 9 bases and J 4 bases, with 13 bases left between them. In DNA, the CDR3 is TGTGCCACCACCAAAGCGGGCACCGGGGAGCTGTTTTTT. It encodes CATTKAGTGELFF.

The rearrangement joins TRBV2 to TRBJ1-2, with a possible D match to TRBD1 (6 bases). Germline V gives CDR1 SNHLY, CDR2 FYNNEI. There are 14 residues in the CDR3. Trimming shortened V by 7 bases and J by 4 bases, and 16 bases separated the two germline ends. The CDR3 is CASNPTGTPYGYTF. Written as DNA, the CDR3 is TGTGCCAGCAACCCGACAGGAACCCCCTATGGCTACACCTTC.

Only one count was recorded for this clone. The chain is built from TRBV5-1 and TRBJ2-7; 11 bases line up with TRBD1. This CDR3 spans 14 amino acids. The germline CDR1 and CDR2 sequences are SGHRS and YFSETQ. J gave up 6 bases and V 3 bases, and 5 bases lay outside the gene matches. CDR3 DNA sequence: TGCGCCAGCAGCTCCGGACAGGGGGCCAGCGAGCAGTACTTC. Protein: CASSSGQGASEQYF.